What follows describes a single T cell receptor beta chain. What it recognizes is unknown. The analysis combined second doses at about 4 or about 12 weeks. Some clones are missing from TCRdb's copy, which holds only in-frame ones; the method was immunoSEQ multiplex PCR. The sample holds about 150,000 clones, 91% seen once. This specimen comes from a study of T cell responses to AZD1222 COVID-19 vaccine. Study-wide findings and caveats: Donors skewed white British and female; clonal diversity was possibly underestimated. CD4 TCRs covered the whole spike, strongest at regions 160-218 and 743-854.

This sequence originates from an adult who received the AZD1222 COVID-19 vaccine. Material: peripheral blood, obtained 28 days after the second AZD1222 dose.

The CDR3 bases are TGTGCCAGCAGCGCCCCGGGGAGACCCCAGCATTTT. It yields the protein CASSAPGRPQHF. The chain links TRBV7-9 to TRBJ1-5; D gene unclear. This CDR3 comprises 12 residues. The ends were cut back, 5 bases at V and 10 bases at J, with 12 bases in the middle. Per the germline V gene, CDR1 is SEHNR and CDR2 is FQNEAQ (reference sequence).